Shown below are 32 T cell receptor beta chains from a single sample sequenced in a study of T cell repertoires in cytomegalovirus infection. MiXCR was run by TCRdb on the reads, yielding one entry per CDR3 protein. Of 380,000 or so distinct CDR3 sequences in the sample, roughly 34% were seen once. These receptors have no identified antigens. This specimen was cultured PBMCs, taken from culture after CMV antigen stimulation. The source is a human donor in good health (CMV status not recorded). Some clones in this sample may be carry-over from other donors' samples.

The CDR3 region is CASTQRTGGTNEKLFF. The DNA for the CDR3 is TGCGCCAGCACCCAGCGGACAGGCGGAACTAATGAAAAACTGTTTTTT. The chain employs TRBV4-1 and TRBJ1-4, with 7 bases lining up with TRBD1. Trimming removed 7 bases from V and 1 base from J; junction bases left unmatched: 9. The germline CDR1 and CDR2 sequences are MGHRA and YSYEKL. The CDR3 loop spans 16 amino acids.

This clonotype was observed a handful of times. J is TRBJ2-1 and V is TRBV6-2 or TRBV6-3, with 7 bases matching TRBD1. After removal of 4 bases from V and 8 bases from J, the junction contained 8 bases not matched to a gene. The CDR3 runs to 14 residues. Per germline, CDR1 MNHEY and CDR2 SVGEGT. The CDR3 region has the DNA TGTGCCAGCAGTTCCGGGACAGTTTGGTATGAGCAGTTCTTC. This codes for CASSSGTVWYEQFF.

The rearrangement uses TRBV7-2 and TRBJ2-3; D not certain. The CDR3 sequence is 13 residues long. Germline CDR1 is SGHTA and CDR2 is FQGNSA. V lost 5 bases, J lost 5 bases, and 11 bases lay in between. The CDR3 spells CASSPQGGDTQYF. CDR3 DNA: TGTGCCAGCAGCCCCCAAGGCGGAGATACGCAGTATTTT.

V and J are TRBV20-1 and TRBJ2-5; 8 bases align to TRBD1. Germline-derived CDR1 and CDR2 are DFQATT and SNEGSKA (reference sequence). CDR3 length: 13 amino acids. V was clipped by 1 base and J by 3 bases; unmatched bases: 1. The CDR3 nucleotides read TGCAGTGCTAGAGCGACAGGGGAAGAGACCCAGTACTTC. It codes for CSARATGEETQYF.

This rearrangement joins TRBV27 to TRBJ1-1; D is possibly TRBD1 (5 bases). Trimming pared 5 bases from V and 6 bases from J, leaving 16 bases between. The CDR3 runs to 14 residues. The germline CDR1 and CDR2 sequences are MNHEY and SMNVEV (reference sequence). The chain's CDR3 is CASSLRGSRAEAFF. CDR3 coding DNA: TGTGCCAGCAGTCTCCGGGGGAGTCGGGCTGAAGCTTTCTTT.

The rearrangement joins TRBV19 to TRBJ2-1, with D hard to call. The length of the CDR3 is 14 residues. In germline, CDR1 is LNHDA, CDR2 SQIVND (reference sequence). The V and J ends lost 1 base and 5 bases respectively, with 9 bases between them. The CDR3 here is CASSIALTHNEQFF. The CDR3 DNA sequence: TGTGCCAGTAGTATAGCGTTAACACACAATGAGCAGTTCTTC.

This clonotype has just a few counts. The chain employs TRBV18 and TRBJ1-1, with D possibly TRBD1 on 5 matching bases. The V and J ends lost 0 bases and 3 bases respectively, with 8 bases between them. This CDR3 region has 14 residues. Germline values: CDR1 KGHSH, CDR2 LQKENI. CDR3: CASSPPAGHTEAFF. For the CDR3, the DNA is TGTGCCAGCTCACCACCGGCAGGGCACACTGAAGCTTTCTTT.

This chain joins TRBV4-1 and TRBJ2-5; 10 bases are shared with TRBD2. Germline V gene sequence: CDR1 MGHRA, CDR2 YSYEKL. V was pared by 5 bases and J by 4 bases, with 10 bases of the junction left unmatched. This CDR3 has 16 residues. The CDR3, as DNA: TGCGCCAGCAGCACCCGACTAGCGGGCTTAGGAGAGACCCAGTACTTC. The encoded protein is CASSTRLAGLGETQYF.

The gene calls are TRBV19 and TRBJ1-5, with D possibly TRBD1 on 5 matching bases. The CDR3 consists of 13 residues. V was pared by 6 bases and J by 8 bases, with 14 bases between. Germline-derived CDR1 and CDR2 are LNHDA and SQIVND (reference sequence). The CDR3 DNA sequence: TGTGCCAGTAGCCAGGGACCTTGGGAGCCCCAGCATTTT. Its translation is CASSQGPWEPQHF.

Ten or more counts support this clonotype. This chain uses TRBV7-2 with TRBJ1-4, with D possibly being TRBD1 (6 bases). The CDR3 length is 15 residues. Germline V lookup: CDR1 SGHTA, CDR2 FQGNSA. V dropped 5 bases and J dropped 0 bases, with 10 bases sitting between them. The chain's CDR3 is CASSPQGTTNEKLFF. CDR3 bases: TGTGCCAGCAGCCCACAGGGTACAACTAATGAAAAACTGTTTTTT.

This clonotype was seen more than once but under ten times. The rearrangement uses TRBV19 and TRBJ2-2, with unresolved D. The germline CDR1 and CDR2 sequences are LNHDA and SQIVND (reference sequence). The CDR3 totals 15 residues. V was shortened by 6 bases and J by 3 bases, with 14 bases between the two germline ends. The CDR3 protein is CASRLGPVDTGELFF. The DNA of the CDR3 is TGTGCCAGTAGGCTCGGTCCGGTGGACACCGGGGAGCTGTTTTTT.

The chain recombines TRBV7-2 with TRBJ1-5; 7 positions match TRBD1. Germline CDR1 and CDR2: SGHTA and FQGNSA. The CDR3 has 15 amino acids. V gave up 1 base and J gave up 5 bases; unmatched junction bases: 5. CDR3 bases: TGTGCCAGCAGCTTAGTGGTAACAGGGGATCAGCCCCAGCATTTT. Its protein product is CASSLVVTGDQPQHF.

This clonotype was counted at least ten times. V usage is TRBV7-8 and J usage is TRBJ2-2, with D tentatively TRBD2 (6 bases). Germline CDR1 and CDR2: SGHVS and FQNEAQ. The CDR3 is 14 residues long. V lost 5 bases and J 2 bases, leaving 9 bases between the germline ends. As DNA, the CDR3 is TGTGCCAGCAGCAAGGACTACAACACCGGGGAGCTGTTTTTT. Encoded protein: CASSKDYNTGELFF.

This clonotype showed up just a few times. J is TRBJ2-1 and V is TRBV19; D may be TRBD2 (6 bases). Germline V gene sequence: CDR1 LNHDA, CDR2 SQIVND (reference sequence). This CDR3 region has 13 residues. The V gene lost 6 bases and the J gene lost 8 bases, with 14 bases spanning the gap. As DNA, the CDR3 is TGTGCCAGTAGGCGGACGGGAGCCGATGAGCAGTTCTTC. It yields the protein CASRRTGADEQFF.

This chain connects TRBV28 to TRBJ2-7; the match to TRBD2 covers 16 bases. The CDR3 spans 17 residues. The J segment lost 0 bases and the V segment lost 4 bases, leaving 3 bases of the junction unmatched. Germline V gene sequence: CDR1 MDHEN, CDR2 SYDVKM. In DNA, the CDR3 is TGTGCCAGCAGTTCGGGACTAGCGGGAGGGCGCTCCTACGAGCAGTACTTC. It codes for CASSSGLAGGRSYEQYF.

This clonotype was seen a few times. The chain recombines TRBV11-2 with TRBJ2-1; 7 positions agree with TRBD2. The germline V gene encodes CDR1 SGHAT and CDR2 FQNNGV. J lost 4 bases, V lost 3 bases, and 12 bases had no gene match. This CDR3 has 17 amino acids. CDR3 region: CASSFDGLVGLYNEQFF. The CDR3 region has the DNA TGTGCCAGCAGCTTCGATGGACTAGTCGGCCTATACAATGAGCAGTTCTTC.

The chain employs TRBV27 and TRBJ2-1; D call uncertain. CDR3 size: 16 residues. V was cut by 2 bases and J by 9 bases, with 20 bases left in between. CDR1 and CDR2 from the germline V gene are MNHEY and SMNVEV (reference sequence). CDR3 sequence: CASSLIGHPTPVEQFF. CDR3 nucleotides: TGTGCCAGCAGTTTAATCGGCCATCCCACTCCGGTTGAGCAGTTCTTC.

V is TRBV6-5 and J is TRBJ2-7; 9 positions match TRBD2. The V gene's germline CDR1 is MNHEY and CDR2 SVGAGI. The CDR3 is 14 amino acids. The ends lost 4 bases at V and 4 bases at J; junction bases unmatched: 5. The CDR3 DNA reads TGTGCCAGCAGTTCCGATAGCGGGGGTTACGAGCAGTACTTC. Encoded protein: CASSSDSGGYEQYF.

In this sample, this clonotype turned up a few times. The rearrangement links TRBV4-2 to TRBJ2-1, with 10 bases aligning to TRBD2. From germline, CDR1 is LGHNA and CDR2 YNFKEQ. The length of the CDR3 is 17 residues. Losses at the gene ends were 1 base for V and 4 bases for J; bases not matched to a gene: 7. The CDR3 protein is CASSQVSSGSLYNEQFF. The CDR3 coding sequence is TGTGCCAGCAGCCAAGTGTCTAGCGGGAGTCTTTACAATGAGCAGTTCTTC.

This sequence joins TRBV29-1 and TRBJ1-2; unclear D gene. The CDR3 loop spans 13 amino acids. Between the trimmed V and J ends, which lost 3 bases and 3 bases, there was a span of 11 bases. The germline V gene has CDR1 SQVTM and CDR2 ANQGSEA. Written as DNA, the CDR3 is TGCAGCGTTGAGGAGGGAAAGGACTATGGCTACACCTTC. Translation gives CSVEEGKDYGYTF.

The chain employs TRBV7-9 and TRBJ1-2; D is undetermined. Trimming removed 1 base from V and 1 base from J, with 13 bases in between. The CDR3 spans 16 residues. Germline-derived CDR1 and CDR2 are SEHNR and FQNEAQ (reference sequence). CDR3 nucleotide sequence: TGTGCCAGCAGCTTAGTAGGCCCGAGTTATAACTATGGCTACACCTTC. Translated: CASSLVGPSYNYGYTF. The complete variable domain, with remaining parts taken from reference TRBV7-9 and TRBJ1-2, reads DTGVSQNPRHKITKRGQNVTFRCDPISEHNRLYWYRQTLGQGPEFLTYFQNEAQLEKSRLLSDRFSAERPKGSFSTLEIQRTEQGDSAMYLCASSLVGPSYNYGYTFGSGTRLTVV.

This chain links TRBV7-9 with TRBJ1-2; 7 bases align to TRBD1. The CDR3 is 13 residues long. Germline CDR1 reads SEHNR; CDR2 reads FQNEAQ (reference sequence). Germline trimming cut 5 bases from V and 3 bases from J; bases unmatched to any gene: 3. The CDR3 DNA follows: TGTGCCAGCAGCCAAGGACAGGACTATGGCTACACCTTC. Translated, it gives CASSQGQDYGYTF.

This chain connects TRBV7-2 to TRBJ2-7; 10 bases line up with TRBD2. Germline trimming cut 5 bases from V and 2 bases from J; bases unmatched to any gene: 12. Germline CDR1 is SGHTA and CDR2 is FQGNSA. The CDR3 length is 17 residues. The CDR3 DNA follows: TGTGCCAGCAGCCCTCCCCCGCTAGCGGGAGACCCCTACGAGCAGTACGTC. Its protein product is CASSPPPLAGDPYEQYV.

The chain joins TRBV20-1 to TRBJ1-5, with TRBD1 identical over 9 bases. V lost 5 bases, J lost 7 bases, and 3 bases stayed unmatched. The CDR3 runs 12 residues. CDR1 and CDR2 from the germline V gene are DFQATT and SNEGSKA (reference sequence). CDR3: CSAGDRDQPQHF. The CDR3, as DNA: TGCAGTGCTGGGGACAGGGACCAGCCCCAGCATTTT.

This sequence joins TRBV11-2 and TRBJ1-2; D gene uncertain. CDR1 is SGHAT and CDR2 is FQNNGV in the germline V gene. The V and J ends lost 0 bases and 5 bases respectively, with 13 bases between them. The CDR3 runs to 15 residues. The DNA for the CDR3 is TGTGCCAGCAGCTTAGACCTTACTCTCGGATATGGCTACACCTTC. Its protein product is CASSLDLTLGYGYTF.

This clonotype was observed a few times. V and J are TRBV12-3 or TRBV12-4 and TRBJ1-1; D not resolved. V lost 8 bases and J lost 3, with 10 bases in between. This CDR3 has 12 amino acids. The CDR3 coding sequence is TGTGCCAGCTCAGGTTATTACACTGAAGCTTTCTTT. Amino acids: CASSGYYTEAFF.

The chain employs TRBV11-2 and TRBJ1-5; D uncertain. The germline V and J ends were trimmed by 2 bases and 3 bases, with 5 bases remaining between them. The CDR3 length is 13 residues. Germline assignment: CDR1 SGHAT and CDR2 FQNNGV. The CDR3 bases are TGTGCCAGCAGCTTATTCATCAATCAGCCCCAGCATTTT. This codes for CASSLFINQPQHF.

This clonotype appeared many times. V is TRBV7-2 and J is TRBJ2-3; a possible D gene is TRBD2 (6 bases). CDR1 SGHTA and CDR2 FQGNSA come from the germline V gene. The V end lost 5 bases, the J end lost 2 bases, and 14 bases lay between the germline ends. This CDR3 contains 15 residues. CDR3 coding DNA: TGTGCCAGCAGCCTTAGCGGCTACCACACAGATACGCAGTATTTT. This sequence encodes CASSLSGYHTDTQYF. The complete variable domain, with remaining parts taken from reference TRBV7-2 and TRBJ2-3, reads GAGVSQSPSNKVTEKGKDVELRCDPISGHTALYWYRQSLGQGLEFLIYFQGNSAPDKSGLPSDRFSAERTGGSVSTLTIQRTQQEDSAVYLCASSLSGYHTDTQYFGPGTRLTVL.

This clonotype has a count of ten or more. The chain joins TRBV7-2 to TRBJ2-5; D may correspond to TRBD1 or TRBD2 (6 bases each). This CDR3 region has 15 residues. From germline, CDR1 is SGHTA and CDR2 FQGNSA. Trimming pared 6 bases from V and 2 bases from J, leaving 16 bases between. CDR3 in DNA: TGTGCCAGCAGGGATAGGGGGGCGGTGCAAGAGACCCAGTACTTC. It encodes CASRDRGAVQETQYF.

About this clonotype itself: One end of the junction is discordant with germline, which a read error may explain. The rearrangement links TRBV7-6 to TRBJ1-1, with D tentatively TRBD1 (5 bases). CDR1 and CDR2 (germline): SGHVS, FNYEAQ. The CDR3 is 17 amino acids. CDR3 nucleotide sequence: TGTGCCAGCAGCCCAGGGCCTCACTCTTCCTTAAACACTGAAGCTTTATTT. It encodes CASSPGPHSSLNTEALF.

This clonotype turned up a few times. The J gene is TRBJ2-1, the V gene TRBV24-1; D perhaps matches TRBD2 (5 bases). CDR3 size: 13 residues. The germline gives CDR1 KGHDR, CDR2 SFDVKD. With 6 bases removed from V and 5 bases from J, the gap between germline ends came to 10 bases. Written as DNA, the CDR3 is TGTGCCACCAGTAGAGACTACAACAATGAGCAGTTCTTC. Protein: CATSRDYNNEQFF.

The gene calls are TRBV7-3 and TRBJ2-5; maybe TRBD1 (6 bases). Germline lookup yields CDR1 SGHTA and CDR2 FQGTGA. This CDR3 is built from 16 residues. The V and J ends lost 4 bases and 4 bases respectively, with 19 bases between them. CDR3 nucleotide sequence: TGTGCCAGCAGCTCCACTGGACAGCTGGGGCGAGAGACCCAGTACTTC. Amino acids: CASSSTGQLGRETQYF.